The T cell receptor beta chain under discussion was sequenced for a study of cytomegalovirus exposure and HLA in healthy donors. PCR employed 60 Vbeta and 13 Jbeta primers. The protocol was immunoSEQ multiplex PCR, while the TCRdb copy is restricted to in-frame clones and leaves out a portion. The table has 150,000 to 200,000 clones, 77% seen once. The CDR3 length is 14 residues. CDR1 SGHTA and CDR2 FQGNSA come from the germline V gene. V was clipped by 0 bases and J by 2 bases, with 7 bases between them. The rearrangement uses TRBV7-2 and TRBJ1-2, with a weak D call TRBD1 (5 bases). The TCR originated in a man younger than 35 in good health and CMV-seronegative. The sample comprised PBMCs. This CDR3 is CASSLAYRNYGYTF. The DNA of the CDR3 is TGTGCCAGCAGCTTAGCATACAGGAACTATGGCTACACCTTC.